This T cell receptor beta chain was recovered during a study of CD8 T cells in ankylosing spondylitis. Points from the study as a whole: Clones linked with disease were CD8+ and fairly uncommon in the peripheral blood. Within matched ankylosing spondylitis synovial fluid, disease-linked clones were reportedly significantly enriched.

This clonotype was observed many times. Its target is unknown. The CDR3 has 16 residues. The V and J ends lost 4 bases and 0 bases respectively, with 13 bases between them. CDR1 and CDR2 from the germline V gene are MDHEN and SYDVKM. By quantitative 5'-RACE with molecular barcodes, the TCR beta libraries were made. Using its own MiXCR run on the 5' RACE reads, TCRdb lists one record per CDR3 protein. The profile shows a few hundred thousand distinct CDR3 sequences, approximately 11% of them singletons. The sequenced sample consisted of blood, either unsorted or a sorted T cell fraction (not recorded which). The genes are TRBV28 and TRBJ1-3; D ambiguous. The clonotype was recovered from a male donor with ankylosing spondylitis or in good health (not recorded which). CDR3 coding DNA: TGTGCCAGCAGTTCGGTCGGAGGTTACTCTGGAAACACCATATATTTT. This encodes CASSSVGGYSGNTIYF.